This TCR beta chain was documented in a study of cytomegalovirus exposure and HLA in healthy donors. V shed 4 bases, J shed 5 bases, and the junction held 8 bases outside the gene matches. The CDR3 runs to 16 residues. The germline CDR1 and CDR2 sequences are SGHNT and YYREEE (reference sequence). Primers included in the PCR were 60 Vbeta and 13 Jbeta primers. Clones were read by immunoSEQ multiplex PCR, and TCRdb kept only the in-frame ones, dropping some. The data contain 150,000 to 200,000 clones, about 77% of them singletons. Study results and limitations: Analyses of presence/absence relied on an assumption of roughly uniform sequencing depth across donors. The likely explanation for a cluster of highly shared sequence variants was sequencing artifact.

In its sample, this clone was seen once. Its target is unknown. The chain carries TRBV5-4 and TRBJ2-2; 10 nucleotides match TRBD1. The receptor's source is a man younger than 45 in good health and CMV-seronegative. The material sequenced was PBMCs. The DNA for the CDR3 is TGTGCCAGCAGCCCGAGCCGGACAGGGGGGACCGGGGAGCTGTTTTTT. Its translation: CASSPSRTGGTGELFF.